The following is a T cell receptor beta chain sequence with its context. The CDR3 totals 11 residues. Germline V lookup: CDR1 LGHDT, CDR2 YNNKEL (reference sequence). V shed 3 bases, J shed 13 bases, and the junction held 3 bases outside the gene matches. A second 7 to 11 cycle PCR used barcoded and J-beta primers. Each TCR beta cDNA got a 12-nucleotide random molecular identifier. TCRdb reprocessed the 5' RACE reads via MiXCR and lists one record per CDR3 protein. The profile shows 700,000 or so distinct CDR3 sequences, around 38% of them singletons. The data are from a study of blood T cells in healthy people across ages.

The chain joins TRBV3-1 to TRBJ2-1, with 7 bases matching TRBD1. The sequence came from an elderly man in good health. The sequenced material came from blood. In DNA, the CDR3 is TGTGCCAGCAGCCAGACAGGGACCCAGTTCTTC. Protein sequence: CASSQTGTQFF.